A selection of T cell receptor beta chains follows, all from one sample in a study of type 1 regulatory T cells. TCRdb re-called the reads with MiXCR, one entry per CDR3 protein. The data show some 100,000 distinct CDR3 sequences, less than 40% seen once. Sample: CD4+ T cells, either the whole sample or a sorted fraction (not recorded which). These receptors were obtained from a human donor in good health. The CDR3 runs from the conserved cysteine through the conserved F or W. Fields, in order: CDR3 protein, CDR3 DNA, D gene, V gene, clone size, J gene. The D gene is left open where the match is weak. Size is stated for part of the rows, as once, few or many counts, or as a class when the clone is expanded.

CDR3: CASSLTGRGGYNEQFF; DNA: TGTGCCAGCAGCTTAACCGGCAGGGGTGGCTACAATGAGCAGTTCTTC; D: .; V: TRBV7-3; size: few; J: TRBJ2-1
CDR3: CASSLAGAPTSGTDTQYF; DNA: TGTGCCAGCAGCTTGGCAGGGGCCCCGACTAGCGGCACAGATACGCAGTATTTT; D: TRBD2; V: TRBV5-6; size: few; J: TRBJ2-3
CDR3: CASSAGTYYEQYF; DNA: TGTGCCAGCAGCGCGGGAACCTACTACGAGCAGTACTTC; D: .; V: TRBV7-9; size: .; J: TRBJ2-7
CDR3: CASRADRKNEKLFF; DNA: TGTGCCAGCAGAGCCGACAGGAAAAATGAAAAACTGTTTTTT; D: .; V: TRBV14; size: .; J: TRBJ1-4
CDR3: CASSHTFEKLFF; DNA: TGTGCCAGCAGCCACACTTTTGAAAAACTGTTTTTT; D: .; V: TRBV14; size: .; J: TRBJ1-4
CDR3: CASSSDRGPYGYTF; DNA: TGTGCCAGCAGCTCGGACCGGGGCCCCTATGGCTACACCTTC; D: .; V: TRBV7-2; size: few; J: TRBJ1-2
CDR3: CASSLDSGMTDTQYF; DNA: TGTGCCAGCAGCTTGGACTCGGGAATGACAGATACGCAGTATTTT; D: .; V: TRBV5-4; size: few; J: TRBJ2-3
CDR3: CASSYSVTGSNEQFF; DNA: TGTGCCAGCAGTTACTCAGTGACAGGGAGCAATGAGCAGTTCTTC; D: TRBD1; V: TRBV6-5; size: .; J: TRBJ2-1
CDR3: CASSGTGTDEQYF; DNA: TGTGCCAGTAGTGGGACAGGGACTGACGAGCAGTACTTC; D: TRBD1; V: TRBV19; size: .; J: TRBJ2-7
CDR3: CASSGSRTGGTDTQYF; DNA: TGCGCCAGCAGTGGATCGCGGACAGGAGGCACAGATACGCAGTATTTT; D: TRBD1; V: TRBV10-2; size: .; J: TRBJ2-3
CDR3: CASSQVSTDTQYF; DNA: TGCGCCAGCAGCCAAGTTAGCACAGATACGCAGTATTTT; D: .; V: TRBV4-1; size: few; J: TRBJ2-3
CDR3: CASSLMRLTDTQYF; DNA: TGTGCCAGCAGCTTAATGCGATTGACAGATACGCAGTATTTT; D: .; V: TRBV7-2; size: .; J: TRBJ2-3
CDR3: CAIRPGLAESGTGELFF; DNA: TGTGCCATCAGACCGGGACTAGCGGAGTCGGGCACCGGGGAGCTGTTTTTT; D: TRBD2; V: TRBV10-3; size: few; J: TRBJ2-2
CDR3: CSGGGGTGSPGELFF; DNA: TGCAGCGGAGGAGGGGGGACAGGGTCACCCGGGGAGCTGTTTTTT; D: TRBD1; V: TRBV29-1; size: few; J: TRBJ2-2
CDR3: CASSNHGGAGTEAFF; DNA: TGTGCCAGCAGTAACCATGGGGGGGCTGGCACTGAAGCTTTCTTT; D: .; V: TRBV12-3/TRBV12-4; size: .; J: TRBJ1-1
CDR3: CSVLTWTGRTDTQYF; DNA: TGCAGCGTCCTCACCTGGACAGGGCGGACAGATACGCAGTATTTT; D: TRBD1; V: TRBV29-1; size: few; J: TRBJ2-3
CDR3: CASDAGRPRETQYF; DNA: TGCGCCAGCGACGCGGGACGTCCTAGGGAGACCCAGTACTTC; D: .; V: TRBV5-1; size: few; J: TRBJ2-5
CDR3: CASSFSGDTQYF; DNA: TGTGCCAGCAGTTTTTCCGGAGATACGCAGTATTTT; D: .; V: TRBV12-3/TRBV12-4; size: few; J: TRBJ2-3
CDR3: CASTTNLRSTGGLFF; DNA: TGTGCCAGCACCACCAACTTACGCAGCACCGGGGGGCTGTTTTTT; D: .; V: TRBV28; size: .; J: TRBJ2-2
CDR3: CASSYSVESNEQFF; DNA: TGTGCCAGCAGTTACTCGGTAGAGTCGAATGAGCAGTTCTTC; D: .; V: TRBV6-5; size: .; J: TRBJ2-1
CDR3: CASSLTLGGENIQYF; DNA: TGTGCCAGCAGTCTAACCCTAGGGGGGGAAAACATTCAGTACTTC; D: .; V: TRBV12-3/TRBV12-4; size: .; J: TRBJ2-4
CDR3: CASSRNRGAGSYEQYF; DNA: TGTGCCAGCAGCCGCAACAGGGGCGCCGGTTCCTACGAGCAGTACTTC; D: TRBD1; V: TRBV7-2; size: .; J: TRBJ2-7
CDR3: CATSDGISTNEKLFF; DNA: TGTGCCACCAGTGATGGGATATCAACTAATGAAAAACTGTTTTTT; D: .; V: TRBV24-1; size: .; J: TRBJ1-4
CDR3: CASNRLTGGADEQYF; DNA: TGTGCCAGCAATCGCCTGACAGGGGGCGCGGACGAGCAGTACTTC; D: TRBD1; V: TRBV5-5; size: once; J: TRBJ2-7
CDR3: CASGSTRPETQYF; DNA: TGTGCTAGTGGTTCCACCCGCCCGGAGACCCAGTACTTC; D: .; V: TRBV12-5; size: few; J: TRBJ2-5
CDR3: CASSRGRGAYEQYF; DNA: TGTGCCAGCAGCCGGGGTCGAGGGGCCTACGAGCAGTACTTC; D: .; V: TRBV11-1; size: few; J: TRBJ2-7
CDR3: CASSPLGGFGNTIYF; DNA: TGTGCCAGCAGCCCTCTGGGAGGCTTTGGAAACACCATATATTTT; D: .; V: TRBV11-2; size: .; J: TRBJ1-3
CDR3: CASSLGGLPYEQYF; DNA: TGTGCCAGCAGCTTAGGCGGTTTACCCTACGAGCAGTACTTC; D: .; V: TRBV7-9; size: .; J: TRBJ2-7
CDR3: CASSQDSNQPQHF; DNA: TGTGCCAGCAGCCAGGACAGCAATCAGCCCCAGCATTTT; D: .; V: TRBV7-8; size: few; J: TRBJ1-5
CDR3: CASSFTSGLQETQYF; DNA: TGTGCCAGCAGTTTTACTAGCGGCCTACAAGAGACCCAGTACTTC; D: TRBD2; V: TRBV12-3/TRBV12-4; size: few; J: TRBJ2-5
CDR3: CASSLNLQGTRGEAFF; DNA: TGCGCCAGCAGCTTGAACCTACAGGGGACCCGAGGGGAAGCTTTCTTT; D: TRBD1; V: TRBV5-1; size: few; J: TRBJ1-1
CDR3: CASSYSTTGWDEQFF; DNA: TGTGCCAGCAGTTACTCGACTACAGGGTGGGATGAGCAGTTCTTC; D: .; V: TRBV6-2/TRBV6-3; size: .; J: TRBJ2-1
CDR3: CATSDPGLSGSGYNEQFF; DNA: TGTGCCACCAGTGATCCGGGACTTAGCGGGAGTGGGTACAATGAGCAGTTCTTC; D: TRBD2; V: TRBV24-1; size: many; J: TRBJ2-1
CDR3: CSHLPGLAGLEQYF; DNA: TGCAGTCACCTCCCGGGACTAGCGGGACTCGAGCAGTACTTC; D: TRBD2; V: TRBV20-1; size: .; J: TRBJ2-7
CDR3: CSARDPLAGEQYF; DNA: TGCAGTGCTAGAGATCCACTAGCTGGCGAGCAGTACTTC; D: .; V: TRBV20-1; size: few; J: TRBJ2-7
CDR3: CASSLLRASNQPQHF; DNA: TGTGCCAGCAGCTTACTGCGGGCTAGCAATCAGCCCCAGCATTTT; D: .; V: TRBV7-2; size: few; J: TRBJ1-5
CDR3: CASSIRQQETQYF; DNA: TGTGCCAGTAGTATTAGGCAGCAAGAGACCCAGTACTTC; D: .; V: TRBV19; size: .; J: TRBJ2-5
CDR3: CASSLGWSTGGLFF; DNA: TGTGCCAGCAGCTTAGGGTGGAGCACCGGGGGGCTGTTTTTT; D: .; V: TRBV7-2; size: .; J: TRBJ2-2
CDR3: CSVSTGSGTEAFF; DNA: TGCAGCGTTTCGACAGGGTCGGGCACTGAAGCTTTCTTT; D: TRBD1; V: TRBV29-1; size: .; J: TRBJ1-1
CDR3: CSVAVNYGYTF; DNA: TGCAGCGTTGCGGTTAACTATGGCTACACCTTC; D: .; V: TRBV29-1; size: few; J: TRBJ1-2
CDR3: CASSSQPGGRQNTEAFF; DNA: TGTGCCAGCAGCTCACAGCCCGGGGGCAGACAGAACACTGAAGCTTTCTTT; D: .; V: TRBV9; size: few; J: TRBJ1-1
CDR3: CSAQGNTGGELFF; DNA: TGCAGCGCCCAGGGCAATACGGGCGGGGAGCTGTTTTTT; D: .; V: TRBV29-1; size: .; J: TRBJ2-2
CDR3: CASSHVRTGGDGYTF; DNA: TGTGCCAGCAGCCACGTCCGGACAGGGGGGGATGGCTACACCTTC; D: TRBD1; V: TRBV12-3/TRBV12-4; size: few; J: TRBJ1-2
CDR3: CASSIPPTGDSNQPQHF; DNA: TGTGCCAGTAGTATTCCCCCGACAGGGGATAGCAATCAGCCCCAGCATTTT; D: TRBD1; V: TRBV19; size: .; J: TRBJ1-5
CDR3: CASTSGNSPLHF; DNA: TGTGCCAGCACTTCGGGAAATTCACCCCTCCACTTT; D: .; V: TRBV7-9; size: .; J: TRBJ1-6
CDR3: CSARPGTGSMGGYTF; DNA: TGCAGTGCGCGGCCCGGGACAGGCTCCATGGGGGGCTACACCTTC; D: TRBD1; V: TRBV20-1; size: .; J: TRBJ1-2
CDR3: CASSSTSGSADTQYF; DNA: TGTGCCAGCAGCAGTACTAGCGGGAGTGCAGATACGCAGTATTTT; D: TRBD2; V: TRBV11-3; size: .; J: TRBJ2-3
CDR3: CSASGRGNSPLHF; DNA: TGCAGTGCTAGCGGCAGGGGAAATTCACCCCTCCACTTT; D: .; V: TRBV20-1; size: .; J: TRBJ1-6
CDR3: CASSLSRLAGAGTGELFF; DNA: TGTGCCAGCAGTTTATCTAGGCTAGCGGGAGCTGGGACCGGGGAGCTGTTTTTT; D: TRBD2; V: TRBV27; size: .; J: TRBJ2-2
CDR3: CSAAKSSREQYF; DNA: TGCAGTGCTGCCAAGAGTTCACGGGAGCAGTACTTC; D: .; V: TRBV20-1; size: .; J: TRBJ2-7
CDR3: CSATEEKVPNEQFF; DNA: TGCAGTGCCACGGAAGAAAAGGTACCCAATGAGCAGTTCTTC; D: .; V: TRBV20-1; size: few; J: TRBJ2-1
CDR3: CASSPLFGQGVYNEQFF; DNA: TGCGCCAGCAGCCCCCTTTTTGGGCAGGGGGTCTACAATGAGCAGTTCTTC; D: TRBD1; V: TRBV5-1; size: few; J: TRBJ2-1
CDR3: CASSLTGATNEKLFF; DNA: TGTGCCAGCAGCTTAACCGGGGCAACTAATGAAAAACTGTTTTTT; D: .; V: TRBV7-8; size: .; J: TRBJ1-4
CDR3: CASSSPGTGPYNEQFF; DNA: TGTGCCAGCAGCTCCCCCGGGACAGGGCCCTACAATGAGCAGTTCTTC; D: TRBD1; V: TRBV7-9; size: few; J: TRBJ2-1
CDR3: CASSQEVIGQGRADTQYF; DNA: TGCGCCAGCAGCCAAGAAGTCATAGGACAGGGTAGGGCAGATACGCAGTATTTT; D: TRBD1; V: TRBV4-1; size: once; J: TRBJ2-3
CDR3: CASSLVRGWKGNEQFF; DNA: TGCGCCAGCAGCTTGGTGCGGGGATGGAAAGGGAATGAGCAGTTCTTC; D: .; V: TRBV5-1; size: few; J: TRBJ2-1
CDR3: CATSNLAGVEFF; DNA: TGTGCCACCAGTAACCTAGCGGGAGTTGAGTTCTTC; D: TRBD2; V: TRBV24-1; size: .; J: TRBJ2-1